The 12 T cell receptor beta chains listed next were all sequenced from one sample in a study of identical twins. TCRdb reprocessed the 5' RACE reads with MiXCR, giving one entry per CDR3 protein. The sample yields around 550,000 distinct CDR3 sequences, approximately 16% seen once. This sample was shared with a second study, whose subject was yellow fever vaccine responses in identical twins.

Input material: CD4+ T cells sorted from blood. These receptors were obtained from a woman between 18 and 30 years old in good health.

This rearrangement joins TRBV5-5 to TRBJ2-1, with TRBD2 matching 10 bases. The germline CDR1 and CDR2 sequences are SGHKS and YYEKEE (reference sequence). Unmatched junction bases numbered 13, after V lost 4 bases and J lost 12 bases. The CDR3 is made up of 15 amino acids. In DNA, the CDR3 is TGTGCCAGCAGCCATAGCGGGAGGCCGCGGGATGGGCAGTTCTTC. Protein sequence: CASSHSGRPRDGQFF.

V is TRBV5-1 and J is TRBJ2-1; D unresolved. This CDR3 is built from 18 residues. The germline gives CDR1 SGHRS, CDR2 YFSETQ. V shed 2 bases and J shed 0 bases, with 18 bases lying between them. The DNA of the CDR3 is TGCGCCAGCAGCTTCGGTGTCTTAGCTGGTAGCTCCTACAATGAGCAGTTCTTC. It translates to CASSFGVLAGSSYNEQFF.

This clonotype was picked up many times. The CDR3 loop reads CASSSRGGNTDTQYF. The CDR3 DNA sequence: TGTGCCAGCAGCTCGCGGGGGGGCAACACAGATACGCAGTATTTT. V is TRBV7-2 and J is TRBJ2-3; TRBD2 matches 9 bases. V gave up 4 bases and J gave up 2 bases; unmatched junction bases: 4. CDR1 is SGHTA and CDR2 is FQGNSA in the germline V gene. The CDR3 is made up of 15 amino acids.

This clonotype was recorded at least ten times. The chain joins TRBV4-2 to TRBJ2-5; the match to TRBD2 covers 12 bases. The CDR3 sequence is 16 residues long. V lost 0 bases, J lost 2 bases, and 1 base stayed unmatched. Per germline, CDR1 LGHNA and CDR2 YNFKEQ. DNA for the CDR3: TGTGCCAGCAGCCAAGATACTAGCGGGGGGCAAGAGACCCAGTACTTC. Translating it yields CASSQDTSGGQETQYF.

V is TRBV20-1 and J is TRBJ1-1, with a tentative D call TRBD1 (6 bases). Trimming pared 6 bases from V and 9 bases from J, leaving 17 bases between. Germline loops: CDR1 DFQATT, CDR2 SNEGSKA (reference sequence). This CDR3 has 12 residues. The CDR3 here is CSALTGQTKAFF. CDR3 sequence (DNA): TGCAGTGCCTTAACGGGACAAACCAAAGCTTTCTTT.

This clonotype was recorded at least ten times. The rearrangement links TRBV7-2 to TRBJ1-5, with D hard to call. Germline V gene data show CDR1 as SGHTA and CDR2 as FQGNSA. The CDR3 is 14 residues long. Trimming took off 1 base at V and 3 bases at J, with 7 bases between the two ends. CDR3 in amino acids: CASSLEPFNQPQHF. CDR3 sequence (DNA): TGTGCCAGCAGCTTAGAACCGTTCAATCAGCCCCAGCATTTT.

J is TRBJ1-3 and V is TRBV12-3 or TRBV12-4; D is perhaps TRBD1 (6 bases). V was pared by 5 bases and J by 0 bases, with 14 bases between. CDR3 length: 16 residues. CDR3 loop: CASSPTGSISGNTIYF. The CDR3 DNA follows: TGTGCCAGCAGTCCCACAGGGTCGATCTCTGGAAACACCATATATTTT.

The chain uses TRBV3-1 and TRBJ2-7, with 9 bases matching TRBD1. The CDR3 is 18 residues long. The trim removed 2 bases at V and 2 bases at J, leaving 13 bases unmatched. Germline values: CDR1 LGHDT, CDR2 YNNKEL (reference sequence). The CDR3 bases are TGTGCCAGCAGCCAAAATCCCTTCGGGACAGGGCTTGCCTACGAGCAGTACTTC. Translating it yields CASSQNPFGTGLAYEQYF.

This clonotype was seen a few times. The chain joins TRBV13 to TRBJ2-7, with D tentatively TRBD1 (6 bases). CDR1 PRHDT and CDR2 FYEKMQ come from the germline V gene (reference sequence). V gave up 5 bases and J gave up 3 bases, with 11 bases separating them. The CDR3 is made up of 13 amino acids. CDR3 amino acids: CASSAGQIYEQYF. The CDR3 DNA sequence: TGTGCCAGCAGCGCCGGACAGATCTACGAGCAGTACTTC.

At least ten counts were recorded for this clonotype. The rearrangement links TRBV29-1 to TRBJ2-7, with 10 bases that match TRBD2. After removal of 3 bases from V and 6 bases from J, the junction contained 5 bases not matched to a gene. CDR3 size: 13 residues. CDR1 and CDR2 (germline): SQVTM, ANQGSEA. The CDR3 loop is CSVDPSGSGEQYF. In DNA, the CDR3 is TGCAGCGTTGACCCTAGCGGGAGCGGCGAGCAGTACTTC.

DNA of the CDR3: TGCGCCAGCAGCCCCTCAGGGGGTATTGTTTCGTTCTTC. Amino acids: CASSPSGGIVSFF. This sequence joins TRBV5-1 and TRBJ2-1, with 7 positions matching TRBD1. Germline CDR1 reads SGHRS; CDR2 reads YFSETQ. Losses at the gene ends were 4 bases for V and 15 bases for J; bases not matched to a gene: 13. The CDR3 length is 13 residues.

This clonotype appeared many times. This rearrangement joins TRBV12-3 or TRBV12-4 to TRBJ2-1; D may be TRBD2 (7 bases). V was clipped by 3 bases and J by 6 bases, with 12 bases between them. The CDR3 extends over 14 amino acids. CDR3 amino acids: CASSFFRGANEQFF. The DNA of the CDR3 is TGTGCCAGCAGTTTCTTCCGGGGGGCCAATGAGCAGTTCTTC.